The T cell receptor beta chain described here comes from a study of OX40 agonist ivuxolimab in advanced cancers. Germline V CDR1 and CDR2: SGHTS, YDEGEE. The CDR3 is made up of 14 amino acids. Trimming pared 6 bases from V and 4 bases from J, leaving 17 bases between. This clone was recorded a few times. Its matching antigen is unknown. The repertoire was sequenced with immunoSEQ multiplex PCR; TCRdb's copy has only in-frame clones and lacks some. Of about 55,000 clones detected, 88% appear once; the ten largest clones hold roughly 7%. Study findings and constraints: CD4+ and CD8+ blood T cells expanded clonally by week 6 at 0.1 to 3.0 mg/kg. There were, on average, more expanded clones in CD8+ T cells than in CD4+.

The specimen was CD4+ or CD8+ T cells sorted from blood, collected in a trial of the OX40 agonist ivuxolimab. This sequence joins TRBV5-8 and TRBJ2-7; D is undetermined. This sequence was found in an adult with an advanced solid tumor such as melanoma, head and neck, liver or kidney cancer. The CDR3 loop reads CASTFDTALYEQYF. The CDR3 DNA follows: TGTGCCAGCACCTTCGACACTGCCCTGTACGAGCAGTACTTC.